These 15 T cell receptor beta chains were all obtained from the same sample, sequenced in a study of T-cell reconstitution after alpha-beta-depleted transplantation in children. Unique molecular identifiers were used in preparing the TCRbeta library. TCRdb reanalysed the PCR reads using MiXCR and keeps one entry per CDR3 protein. Of fewer than 550,000 distinct CDR3 sequences in the sample, roughly 16% were seen once. Source: PBMCs, mostly from graft donor cells, taken 360 days after TCRalphabeta/CD19-depleted stem cell transplant. The receptors derive from a boy in the first two years of life who had a stem cell transplant for Wiskott-Aldrich syndrome, so the T cells may come from the graft donor.

The rearrangement uses TRBV12-3 or TRBV12-4 and TRBJ1-5; D ambiguous. This CDR3 comprises 14 residues. Trimming pared 2 bases from V and 6 bases from J, leaving 11 bases between. The CDR3 nucleotides are TGTGCCAGCAGTTTACCGCAGGACGGTCAGCCCCAGCATTTT. It encodes CASSLPQDGQPQHF.

V gene TRBV11-2 combines with J gene TRBJ2-4; TRBD2 aligns across 14 bases. This CDR3 is 19 amino acids long. In germline, CDR1 is SGHAT, CDR2 FQNNGV. Trimming removed 4 bases from V and 2 bases from J; junction bases left unmatched: 10. CDR3 DNA: TGTGCCAGCAGCTCGACTAGCGGGGGGGCTGGATCGACCAAAAACATTCAGTACTTC. This translates into CASSSTSGGAGSTKNIQYF.

The genes are TRBV29-1 and TRBJ2-7; no definite D call. Germline V lookup: CDR1 SQVTM, CDR2 ANQGSEA. The V end lost 4 bases, the J end lost 0 bases, and 4 bases lay between the germline ends. This CDR3 contains 11 residues. CDR3 residues: CSVGFSYEQYF. The CDR3, as DNA: TGCAGCGTTGGATTCTCCTACGAGCAGTACTTC.

The chain employs TRBV12-3 or TRBV12-4 and TRBJ2-5, with D possibly being TRBD1 (6 bases). This CDR3 has 16 residues. V lost 5 bases and J lost 7, with 23 bases in between. CDR3 region: CASSTSSGTSFGTQYF. CDR3 sequence (DNA): TGTGCCAGCAGTACTTCTTCCGGGACAAGCTTTGGGACCCAGTACTTC.

This clonotype has more than one count but fewer than ten. The V gene is TRBV10-3, the J gene TRBJ2-1; the D gene is possibly TRBD2 (6 bases). The CDR3 loop spans 11 amino acids. Deletions cut 4 bases from V and 11 bases from J, with 9 bases between. Per germline, CDR1 ENHRY and CDR2 SYGVKD. The CDR3 region is CAISVSGQQFF. The DNA of the CDR3 is TGTGCCATCAGTGTTAGCGGCCAGCAGTTCTTC.

In its sample, this clonotype was seen a few times. CDR3 loop: CAISAGTETQYF. The CDR3 DNA is TGTGCCATCAGTGCTGGGACAGAAACCCAGTACTTC. The chain has TRBV10-3 and TRBJ2-5, with 7 positions matching TRBD1. CDR1 and CDR2 (germline): ENHRY, SYGVKD. The CDR3 covers 12 residues. The junction had 4 bases not matched to a gene; V was cut back by 4 bases and J by 8 bases.

The chain is built from TRBV28 and TRBJ2-7; D possibly uses TRBD1 or TRBD2 (5 bases each). V dropped 2 bases and J dropped 9 bases, with 17 bases sitting between them. Per the germline V gene, CDR1 is MDHEN and CDR2 is SYDVKM. This CDR3 contains 14 residues. The CDR3 loop is CASSLVGVSFVQYF. The CDR3 nucleotides read TGTGCCAGCAGTTTAGTGGGGGTCTCATTCGTGCAGTACTTC. The full variable domain, completed using reference TRBV28 and TRBJ2-7, is DVKVTQSSRYLVKRTGEKVFLECVQDMDHENMFWYRQDPGLGLRLIYFSYDVKMKEKGDIPEGYSVSREKKERFSLILESASTNQTSMYLCASSLVGVSFVQYFGPGTRLTVT.

The gene calls are TRBV29-1 and TRBJ1-2, with TRBD1 identical over 7 bases. The germline CDR1 and CDR2 sequences are SQVTM and ANQGSEA. The CDR3 length is 11 residues. With V trimmed by 7 bases and J by 5 bases, 4 bases remained unmatched. The CDR3 loop is CSATGPYGYTF. The CDR3 coding sequence is TGCAGCGCGACAGGGCCTTATGGCTACACCTTC.

This chain links TRBV7-2 with TRBJ1-2; 7 nucleotides agree with TRBD1. CDR3 length: 14 residues. Germline CDR1 SGHTA, CDR2 FQGNSA. The V gene end was trimmed by 3 bases and the J gene end by 2 bases; junction bases not matched to a gene: 3. Here the CDR3 DNA reads TGTGCCAGCAGCTTCCGACAGGGCAACTATGGCTACACCTTC. Its protein is CASSFRQGNYGYTF.

This sequence joins TRBV9 and TRBJ2-2; D possibly corresponds to TRBD1 (6 bases). The CDR3 runs to 14 residues. Per the germline V gene, CDR1 is SGDLS and CDR2 is YYNGEE. Trimming cost V 4 bases and J 5 bases, with 12 bases left between them. The CDR3 loop reads CASSTGQTTGELFF. DNA of the CDR3: TGTGCCAGCAGCACCGGACAGACAACCGGGGAGCTGTTTTTT.

This chain connects TRBV5-1 to TRBJ1-1, with D unresolved. This CDR3 has 12 amino acids. V was trimmed by 4 bases and J by 7 bases, leaving 11 bases between them. In germline, CDR1 is SGHRS, CDR2 YFSETQ. The CDR3 is CASSRPGSEAFF. The CDR3 nucleotides are TGCGCCAGCAGCCGACCTGGAAGTGAAGCTTTCTTT.

This clonotype was detected a few times. The chain couples TRBV7-6 to TRBJ2-7, with 10 bases aligning to TRBD1. J lost 2 bases, V lost 2 bases, and 6 bases had no gene match. From germline, CDR1 is SGHVS and CDR2 FNYEAQ. The CDR3 sequence is 16 residues long. CDR3 residues: CASSLKDRGLPYEQYF. CDR3 bases: TGTGCCAGCAGCTTAAAGGACAGGGGGTTACCCTACGAGCAGTACTTC.

The table lists this clonotype with many counts. This chain links TRBV4-1 with TRBJ2-1; 8 positions agree with TRBD2. V shed 0 bases and J 4 bases; nucleotides not matched to a gene: 11. The V gene's germline CDR1 is MGHRA and CDR2 YSYEKL. This CDR3 is built from 18 residues. The CDR3 loop is CASSQDSGVRLSYNEQFF. The DNA of the CDR3 is TGCGCCAGCAGCCAAGATAGCGGGGTTAGACTATCGTACAATGAGCAGTTCTTC.

This clonotype has more than one count but fewer than ten. The CDR3 reads CASSGGSGWVYEQFF. The CDR3, as DNA: TGTGCCAGCAGCGGCGGTAGCGGCTGGGTATATGAGCAGTTCTTC. The V gene is TRBV2, the J gene TRBJ2-1, with D possibly matching TRBD2 (6 bases). Trimming pared 6 bases from V and 8 bases from J, leaving 20 bases between. Germline loops: CDR1 SNHLY, CDR2 FYNNEI. The CDR3 covers 15 residues.

This clonotype occurred many times. The gene calls are TRBV24-1 and TRBJ2-3, with TRBD1 matching over 8 bases. Germline V gene lookup returns CDR1 KGHDR and CDR2 SFDVKD. The CDR3 is 15 amino acids. The V and J ends lost 2 bases and 6 bases, in that order; junction bases with no gene match: 6. This chain's CDR3 is CATSDSGQGMDTQYF. The CDR3 DNA sequence: TGTGCCACCAGTGATTCCGGACAGGGAATGGATACGCAGTATTTT.